The source of this T cell receptor (beta chain) is a study of beta chain features in type 1 diabetes. Every bit of the isolated RNA underwent reverse transcription, so sequencing read expressed TCRB transcripts. TCRdb keeps only in-frame clones here, not all; method: immunoSEQ multiplex PCR. Of around 340,000 clones in the sample, 15% to 20% were seen once. J was trimmed by 3 bases and V by 5 bases; bases with no gene match: 5. CDR3 length: 16 residues. Germline V CDR1 and CDR2: LGHNA, YNFKEQ. This receptor was taken from a woman younger than 30 in good health. Sequenced material: naive CD4+ T cells from blood. The chain combines TRBV4-2 with TRBJ2-7; 15 nucleotides match TRBD2. The DNA of the CDR3 is TGTGCCAGCAGCTGGGGACTAGCGGGGGGTTACTACGAGCAGTACTTC. The encoded protein is CASSWGLAGGYYEQYF.